The text below deals with one T cell receptor (beta chain). No antigen is known for it. This sample stems from a study of cytomegalovirus exposure and HLA in healthy donors. Across the whole study: The approximately 120 million unique TCR beta sequences, from roughly 170 million T cells, were found by an earlier analysis. There were approximately 85 million unique TCRs (from HLA-typed donors) in an early data release.

It was with 60 Vbeta and 13 Jbeta primers that the PCR ran. Only in-frame clones appear in the TCRdb table, and some are missing; sequencing was by immunoSEQ multiplex PCR. Of 220,000 or so clones in the sample, 80% to 85% were seen once. Findings and limits, study-wide: It was reported that the classifier diagnosed cytomegalovirus status with high specificity and sensitivity in both the original and validation cohorts.

CDR1 LGHNA and CDR2 YNFKEQ come from the germline V gene. V dropped 2 bases and J dropped 6; count of bases not matched to a gene: 5. CDR3 length equals 16 residues. The chain links TRBV4-2 to TRBJ1-5; 12 positions agree with TRBD1. The source material was PBMCs. The sequence derives from a woman aged 40-49 years in good health and CMV-seronegative. The CDR3 region is CASSQRGTGGGQPQHF. DNA for the CDR3: TGTGCCAGCAGCCAACGCGGGACAGGGGGCGGTCAGCCCCAGCATTTT.